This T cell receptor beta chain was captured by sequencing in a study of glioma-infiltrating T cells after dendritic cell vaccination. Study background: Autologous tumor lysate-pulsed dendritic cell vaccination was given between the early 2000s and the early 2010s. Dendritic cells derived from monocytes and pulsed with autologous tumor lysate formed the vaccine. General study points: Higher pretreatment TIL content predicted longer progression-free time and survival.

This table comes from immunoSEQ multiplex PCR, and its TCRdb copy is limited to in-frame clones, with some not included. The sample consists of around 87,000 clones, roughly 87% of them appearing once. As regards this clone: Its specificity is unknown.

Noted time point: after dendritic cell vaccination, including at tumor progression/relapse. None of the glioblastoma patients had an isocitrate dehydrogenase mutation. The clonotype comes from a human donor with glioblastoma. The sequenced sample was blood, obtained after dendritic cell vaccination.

The CDR3 coding sequence is TGTGCCAGCAGTATCAGGGGAGGGGGCAATCAGCCCCAGCATTTT. Translated: CASSIRGGGNQPQHF. The chain recombines TRBV6-5 with TRBJ1-5; D possibly corresponds to TRBD1 (6 bases). Germline loops: CDR1 MNHEY, CDR2 SVGAGI. Between the trimmed V and J ends, which lost 5 bases and 2 bases, there was a span of 13 bases. The CDR3 has 15 residues.